A single T cell receptor (beta chain) is shown here with its context. This sample is part of a study of blood T cell repertoires in COVID-19. Data came from immunoSEQ multiplex PCR; TCRdb stores just in-frame clones and leaves some out. The sample records 250,000 to 300,000 clones, over 80% being singletons. The CDR3 has 16 amino acids. Deletions cut 4 bases from V and 6 bases from J, with 19 bases between. Germline V gene lookup returns CDR1 LGHNT and CDR2 FRNRAP. Sequencing was carried out using peripheral blood. The chain combines TRBV12-5 with TRBJ2-1, with D maybe TRBD2 (7 bases). The sequence derives from a man between 60 and 70 years old who had recovered from COVID-19. CDR3 coding DNA: TGTGCTAGTGGTTCCCCCATTGGGGGGGCCTTCAATGAGCAGTTCTTC. Its protein is CASGSPIGGAFNEQFF.